This TCR beta chain was profiled in a study of shared clonotypes between healthy human individuals (dated by TCRdb to 2020 to 2021). With respect to the entire study: The cohort comprised a couple of women and a few men aged 18 to 49 years. Per donor, three plates each were used for CD4 naive and CD4 memory, two for CD8 naive, and one for CD8 memory. To estimate repertoire size and how much clonotypes are shared between individuals, the study performed deep sequencing of blood TCR repertoires from five healthy adults. To increase sequencing depth and limit assay-specific biases, different laboratories used diverse techniques to prepare libraries and sequence TCR repertoires. Between about 0.94 and 8.9 billion PBMCs per donor were obtained by leukapheresis. Study-wide findings and limitations: Even with the large sequencing depth, rarefaction of the sorted-subset datasets indicated that sequencing was incomplete. Only blood was sampled, and tissue TCR repertoires likely differ from those in blood. Clonotypes shared by all four sorted-subset donors showed higher generation probabilities than non-shared clonotypes. The genetic and exposure-history diversity represented was limited by the small number of donors. Approximately 5% of naive CD4, around 4% of naive CD8, 2.3% of memory CD4, and about 0.4% of memory CD8 clonotypes were shared across several donors. Based on pairwise subsampling, the degree of clonotype sharing among donors was expected to be affected by sequencing depth. Naive subsets generally had larger estimated clonotype richness than memory subsets.

Using the deep immunoSEQ assay, TCR CDR3 regions were amplified from genomic DNA by multiplex PCR. Extracted genomic DNA from each cell subset was spread evenly across all wells of several immunoSEQ 96-well plates, with each plate serving as a replicate. For sorted subsets, around 0.2 ug of genomic DNA, equivalent to 30,000 or so T cell genomes, went into each replicate PCR. The purified libraries were quantified using a Qubit 3.0 fluorometer, sized with a Bioanalyzer 2100, and then quantified again using the KAPA Library Quantification kit. Every immunoSEQ 96-well plate was sequenced on a dedicated single-read 150-cycle Illumina NextSeq 550 flow cell. Turning to the authors' computational methods: Because the immunoSEQ output included only junctional sequences and no quality scores, the filtering could not be the same as the filtering used for full-length reads. Sequences were annotated with PyIR, a Python wrapper for IgBLAST v1.9, using IMGT germline references to assign V/J genes and CDR3. Any read was removed if the V/J assignment was weak (E-value above 1e-6), the CDR3 was missing, or the read contained stop codons, out-of-frame junctions, or ambiguous translated residues. A V3J clonotype was defined by an identical inferred V gene, J gene, and CDR3 amino acid sequence. The percentage overlap between two repertoires was calculated by dividing the number of shared unique clonotypes by the size of the smaller repertoire. RTK rarefaction, the Chao1 estimator, and Recon v2.1 estimates of unobserved clonotypes were used to assess repertoire richness. For all TCRbeta clonotypes obtained by the gDNA method from four donors, generation probabilities were computed with OLGA. This is the immuneACCESS table as TCRdb keeps it, with only in-frame sequences that have V and J called. A part of the clones is gone; compared with another copy, unresolved V genes explain less than half, and the rest is unexplained. The V and J calls and clone size were taken over from that table, and D and trimming were inferred from the DNA. This sample lists hundreds of thousands of clones; around 96% were detected once. 0.11% of the sample is in the top ten clones.

CD8 naive samples consisted of CD45RO-negative cells that were positively selected for CCR7, yielding a CD45RA+CCR7+ population without TemRA cells. Healthy HIV-negative adults with no recently reported acute infections or vaccinations were included as donors. Only Caucasian adults living in Nashville, Tennessee, USA were represented among the donors. Blood was collected by leukapheresis, and PBMCs were isolated by Ficoll-Histopaque density gradient centrifugation and then cryopreserved in liquid nitrogen vapor phase. Analytical flow cytometry was used to check the purity and quantity of every magnetically sorted T cell population. From each sorted fraction, genomic DNA was isolated and quantified by UV absorbance on a Nanodrop 2000c. A word on this clone: Its antigen has not been determined. No per-base quality is available; no much larger clone lies one base away.

The germline V end is reduced by 0 bases and the J end by 6 bases; junction bases left unmatched: 8. The CDR3 spans 16 residues, from the cysteine through the phenylalanine. Of the read, only the CDR3 DNA is kept; its 48 bases are in frame from base 1. CDR1 and CDR2 (MNHEY, SVGAGI) derive from the germline V gene. This sequence was found in a woman in her thirties in good health. Sequenced sample: naive CD8+ T cells sorted from blood. The cell subset or site label of this sample denotes: CD45RA+CCR7+. The V and J segments used are TRBV6-5 and TRBJ2-5, with 9 bases matching TRBD2. The CDR3 here reads CASSYSRASGTQTQYF. The DNA is TGTGCCAGCAGTTACTCTAGGGCTAGCGGGACTCAGACCCAGTACTTC.